This section outlines one T cell receptor (beta chain) sequence together with its context. No antigen is known for it. This entry comes from a study of naive and memory T cell subsets. Study-wide findings and caveats: No ground truth validated the naive and memory repertoire findings. In CD4 and CD8 cells, diversity dropped from naive through EMRA.

The V end lost 6 bases, the J end lost 2 bases, and 13 bases lay between the germline ends. CDR1 is SGHNT and CDR2 is YYREEE in the germline V gene (reference sequence). The CDR3 loop spans 14 amino acids. Two oligonucleotides, mixed equimolar, formed the beta constant-region primer covering TRBC1 and TRBC2. A 12-nucleotide UMI and the SP2 primer were added to the cDNA 3' end by oligonucleotide ligation. Four rounds of PCR amplified the ligated cDNA using nested alpha and beta constant-region primers plus SP2. TCRdb used MiXCR to reprocess the UMI-ligation and nested PCR reads, holding one entry per CDR3 protein. The top ten clones hold over 1.5% of a sample with approximately 85,000 distinct CDR3 sequences, 5.5% to 8.5% of them seen once.

Source material: central memory CD4+ T cells from blood. This TCR was recovered from a human donor in good health. This sequence joins TRBV5-4 and TRBJ2-3; a possible D gene is TRBD1 (5 bases). For the CDR3, the DNA is TGTGCCAGCACCCCTGGGGCCTTCACAGATACGCAGTATTTT. As protein: CASTPGAFTDTQYF.